This record looks at one T cell receptor (beta chain) sequence and its context. As yet, its antigen is unknown. The germline gives CDR1 KGHSH, CDR2 LQKENI. Trimming took off 3 bases at V and 6 bases at J, with 9 bases between the two ends. The CDR3 contains 12 residues. The data belong to a study of shared clonotypes between healthy human individuals. Broader study findings: Naive subsets generally had larger estimated richness than memory subsets.

Roughly 200 ng DNA, tens of thousands of T cell genomes, went into each sorted-subset replicate PCR. TCRdb's copy holds only in-frame clones and misses some; the assay was immunoSEQ multiplex PCR. Of approximately 740,000 clones in the sample, around 72% were seen once. The sequence came from a woman in her twenties or thirties in good health. This chain joins TRBV18 and TRBJ2-7; no firm D call. The sequenced sample was memory CD4+ T cells sorted from blood. Subset defined: CD45RA-negative fraction. As DNA, the CDR3 is TGTGCCAGCTCACCCCTAATCGGCGAGCAGTACTTC. Translation gives CASSPLIGEQYF. Combining the CDR3 with reference TRBV18 and TRBJ2-7 gives the whole variable domain NAGVMQNPRHLVRRRGQEARLRCSPMKGHSHVYWYRQLPEEGLKFMVYLQKENIIDESGMPKERFSAEFPKEGPSILRIQQVVRGDSAAYFCASSPLIGEQYFGPGTRLTVT.